This entry lists 11 T cell receptor beta chains sequenced from one sample in a study of T cell responses to AZD1222 COVID-19 vaccine. Sequencing used immunoSEQ multiplex PCR; TCRdb keeps in-frame clones, though not all of them. Here the sample spans over 130,000 clones, 80% to 95% being singletons. Sequences were derived from peripheral blood, sampled 28 days after the second AZD1222 dose. These receptors originate from an adult who received the AZD1222 COVID-19 vaccine.

The chain joins TRBV12-3 or TRBV12-4 to TRBJ1-2, with D possibly matching TRBD1 (5 bases). CDR3 length: 13 residues. V was shortened by 7 bases and J by 4 bases, with 13 bases between the two germline ends. The CDR3 reads CASTPRRGYGYTF. Written as DNA, the CDR3 is TGTGCCAGCACCCCGAGGAGGGGCTATGGCTACACCTTC.

J is TRBJ1-4 and V is TRBV5-1; D is possibly TRBD1 (5 bases). Germline-derived CDR1 and CDR2 are SGHRS and YFSETQ. The germline V and J ends were trimmed by 0 bases and 7 bases, with 16 bases remaining between them. The CDR3 is 16 residues long. The DNA for the CDR3 is TGCGCCAGCAGCTTGGGAGGGACCTCGGTTAGTGAAAAACTGTTTTTT. Protein product: CASSLGGTSVSEKLFF.

This chain uses TRBV7-9 with TRBJ2-6, with unresolved D. The CDR3 sequence is 12 residues long. V shed 11 bases and J shed 2 bases, with 7 bases lying between them. Germline values: CDR1 SEHNR, CDR2 FQNEAQ (reference sequence). CDR3 nucleotide sequence: TGTGCCTCCAACGCTGGGGCCAACGTCCTGACTTTC. Translation gives CASNAGANVLTF.

The genes are TRBV5-1 and TRBJ1-6, with 7 bases lining up with TRBD1. Trimming cost V 0 bases and J 2 bases; bases outside gene matches: 5. Per the germline V gene, CDR1 is SGHRS and CDR2 is YFSETQ. The length of the CDR3 is 17 residues. CDR3 in amino acids: CASSLARGGTYNSPLHF. As DNA, the CDR3 is TGCGCCAGCAGCTTGGCCCGAGGGGGCACCTATAATTCACCCCTCCACTTT.

The chain joins TRBV5-1 to TRBJ2-2, with 11 bases that match TRBD1. V gave up 1 base and J gave up 2 bases; unmatched junction bases: 13. Germline V CDR1 and CDR2: SGHRS, YFSETQ. The CDR3 consists of 20 residues. CDR3 amino acids: CASSLTLLGTGGRNTGELFF. The CDR3, as DNA: TGCGCCAGCAGCTTGACTCTGCTCGGGACAGGGGGTCGAAACACCGGGGAGCTGTTTTTT.

The V call is TRBV11-2, the J call TRBJ1-3; a possible D gene is TRBD1 (5 bases). CDR1 and CDR2 (germline): SGHAT, FQNNGV. There are 15 residues in the CDR3. Trimming stripped 2 bases from V and 0 bases from J, with 8 bases between. Here the CDR3 reads CASSLPGLSGNTIYF. In DNA, the CDR3 is TGTGCCAGCAGCTTACCAGGGCTCTCTGGAAACACCATATATTTT.

The CDR3 DNA is TGTGCCAGCAGCTTGGATAATCAGCCCCAGCATTTT. Translating gives CASSLDNQPQHF. The V and J genes are TRBV5-4 and TRBJ1-5; unclear D gene. Germline-derived CDR1 and CDR2 are SGHNT and YYREEE (reference sequence). The CDR3 extends over 12 amino acids. Trimming cost V 0 bases and J 4 bases, with 2 bases left between them.

The V gene is TRBV9, the J gene TRBJ2-7, with 11 bases matching TRBD2. Germline trimming cut 3 bases from V and 5 bases from J; bases unmatched to any gene: 4. This CDR3 spans 14 amino acids. Germline CDR1 and CDR2: SGDLS and YYNGEE. CDR3 nucleotides: TGTGCCAGCAGCGCGGTACTAGCGGGAGACGAGCAGTACTTC. Amino acids: CASSAVLAGDEQYF.

The chain employs TRBV9 and TRBJ1-6; tentative D call: TRBD1 (5 bases). Trimming cost V 0 bases and J 8 bases, with 9 bases left between them. The CDR3 consists of 14 residues. The germline V gene encodes CDR1 SGDLS and CDR2 YYNGEE. The CDR3 region is CASSVVSGDSPLHF. The CDR3 DNA reads as TGTGCCAGCAGCGTAGTGTCGGGGGATTCACCCCTCCACTTT. Full variable domain (rest looked up from reference TRBV9 and TRBJ1-6): DSGVTQTPKHLITATGQRVTLRCSPRSGDLSVYWYQQSLDQGLQFLIQYYNGEERAKGNILERFSAQQFPDLHSELNLSSLELGDSALYFCASSVVSGDSPLHFGNGTRLTVT.

This chain links TRBV3-1 (or the pseudogene TRBV3-2) with TRBJ2-1; 13 bases line up with TRBD2. Germline V gene data show CDR1 as LGHDT and CDR2 as YNNKEL (reference sequence). V was clipped by 6 bases and J by 0 bases; unmatched bases: 8. This CDR3 is 18 amino acids long. The CDR3 loop reads CASSLGLAGRSSYNEQFF. The CDR3 DNA reads as TGTGCCAGCAGTTTGGGACTAGCGGGACGCAGCTCCTACAATGAGCAGTTCTTC.

This clone was observed many times. This rearrangement joins TRBV5-4 to TRBJ2-1, with 10 bases aligning to TRBD2. Germline V gene sequence: CDR1 SGHNT, CDR2 YYREEE (reference sequence). The length of the CDR3 is 15 residues. V dropped 3 bases and J dropped 5; count of bases not matched to a gene: 5. The chain's CDR3 is CASSYRSGRDNEQFF. For the CDR3, the DNA is TGTGCCAGCAGCTACCGGAGCGGGAGGGACAATGAGCAGTTCTTC.